Given below is one T cell receptor (beta chain) in context. This specimen comes from a study of blood T cell repertoires in COVID-19. Study as a whole: Samples of COVID-19 (acute and convalescent) were obtained from the United States, Italy and Spain. The analysed material was cDNA or gDNA that came from T cells, B-cell-depleted T cells, or PBMCs.

Per the original data handling: Estimates of nucleated cell counts were drawn from the amplification of reference gene primers. Profiling relied on immunoSEQ multiplex PCR, and the TCRdb table lists in-frame clones only, not all of them. V, J and clone size are those of that table, while D and trimming were read from the DNA. The sample lists 55,000 to 80,000 clones, 89% occurring once. The CDR3 is made up of 13 amino acids. V was trimmed by 7 bases and J by 4 bases, leaving 13 bases between them. CDR1 is MNHEY, CDR2 SMNVEV, per germline (reference sequence). The V call is TRBV27, the J call TRBJ1-1; unclear D gene. Input material: peripheral blood. The sequence was collected from a man aged 45-65 years with active COVID-19. The DNA of the CDR3 is TGTGCCAGCACACGGGAGTGGGGCACTGAAGCTTTCTTT. Its translation: CASTREWGTEAFF.